The next 27 T cell receptor beta chains were all read from a single sample in a study of blood T cell repertoires in COVID-19 (dated by TCRdb to 2018 to 2021). Library preparation used the immunoSEQ multiplex PCR assay. TCRdb stores this immuneACCESS table with in-frame sequences only. Part of the clones is absent; in the studies checked, under half of the shortfall reflects unresolved V genes, and no reason is known for the rest. The sample table shows roughly 240,000 clones, and approximately 85% are seen once. The ten largest account for 5% to 6.5% of the sample. The sample taken for sequencing was peripheral blood. These receptor sequences come from a man between 45 and 60 years old with COVID-19, enrolled during active disease.

This clone was seen only once. This CDR3 is missing its conserved last phenylalanine or tryptophan, likely due to a read error. Because the CDR3's place on the DNA is in doubt, the DNA is left out and the CDR3 is given as listed by TCRdb. The CDR3 here is CATSTPSGRL. The V and J genes are TRBV15 and TRBJ1-2; whether TRBD1, the table's D call, matches the DNA was not checked. CDR1 is LNHNV, CDR2 YYDKDF, per germline (reference sequence). Ends included, the CDR3 has 10 residues.

The rearrangement links TRBV7-8 to TRBJ2-5; 9 nucleotides align to TRBD1. Trimming at V came to 5 bases and at J to 2 bases, leaving 15 bases not matched to a gene. This CDR3 comprises 18 residues. Germline CDR1 reads SGHVS; CDR2 reads FQNEAQ. The CDR3 region has the DNA TGTGCCAGCAGCCTCGGGACAGGGCTCCCTTTGGGTCAAGAGACCCAGTACTTC. Its protein product is CASSLGTGLPLGQETQYF.

The J gene is TRBJ2-5, the V gene TRBV7-3; D is perhaps TRBD2 (6 bases). Germline CDR1 is SGHTA and CDR2 is FQGTGA. This CDR3 is 13 amino acids long. Trimming removed 1 base at V and 4 bases at J, with 7 bases between. CDR3: CASSLIGGETQYF. The DNA for the CDR3 is TGTGCCAGCAGCTTAATCGGGGGAGAGACCCAGTACTTC. Supplemented by reference TRBV7-3 and TRBJ2-5, the full variable domain reads GAGVSQTPSNKVTEKGKYVELRCDPISGHTALYWYRQSLGQGPEFLIYFQGTGAADDSGLPNDRFFAVRPEGSVSTLKIQRTERGDSAVYLCASSLIGGETQYFGPGTRLLVL.

The J gene is TRBJ2-2, the V gene TRBV7-8, with 14 bases that match TRBD2. With 5 bases clipped from V and 4 bases from J, the junction kept 3 bases outside the gene matches. The CDR3 totals 16 residues. Germline V lookup: CDR1 SGHVS, CDR2 FQNEAQ. CDR3 amino acids: CASSVGTSGSTGELFF. Written as DNA, the CDR3 is TGTGCCAGCAGCGTCGGGACTAGCGGGAGCACCGGGGAGCTGTTTTTT.

CDR3 residues: CASSRPRTGVNTEAFF. The CDR3 nucleotides read TGTGCCAGCAGTCGACCGAGGACAGGGGTGAACACTGAAGCTTTCTTT. The chain joins TRBV28 to TRBJ1-1; 9 nucleotides agree with TRBD1. The V and J ends lost 5 bases and 0 bases, in that order; junction bases with no gene match: 7. The CDR3 is 16 residues long. Germline V gene data show CDR1 as MDHEN and CDR2 as SYDVKM.

The chain uses TRBV4-1 and TRBJ1-5, with D perhaps TRBD1 (5 bases). CDR1 is MGHRA, CDR2 YSYEKL, per germline. CDR3 length: 14 residues. Trimming took off 0 bases at V and 6 bases at J, with 9 bases between the two ends. CDR3 protein: CASSQDHRIQPQHF. As DNA, the CDR3 is TGCGCCAGCAGCCAAGATCACAGGATTCAGCCCCAGCATTTT.

The chain uses TRBV18 and TRBJ2-3; 7 bases align to TRBD1. This CDR3 spans 14 amino acids. CDR1 and CDR2 (germline): KGHSH, LQKENI. The J segment lost 7 bases and the V segment lost 2 bases, leaving 6 bases of the junction unmatched. In DNA, the CDR3 is TGTGCCAGCTCACCAGGAACAGGGGAAAATACGCAGTATTTT. Translated: CASSPGTGENTQYF. The whole variable domain, filled in from reference TRBV18 and TRBJ2-3, reads NAGVMQNPRHLVRRRGQEARLRCSPMKGHSHVYWYRQLPEEGLKFMVYLQKENIIDESGMPKERFSAEFPKEGPSILRIQQVVRGDSAAYFCASSPGTGENTQYFGPGTRLTVL.

The V call is TRBV5-6, the J call TRBJ2-3; 7 positions match TRBD2. V shed 4 bases and J 2 bases; nucleotides not matched to a gene: 7. The CDR3 runs to 15 residues. The germline V gene has CDR1 SGHDT and CDR2 YYEEEE. The CDR3, as DNA: TGTGCCAGCAGCCCCGGGACTATCGTCACAGATACGCAGTATTTT. Translation: CASSPGTIVTDTQYF.

The chain employs TRBV9 and TRBJ1-6; D gene unclear. Per the germline V gene, CDR1 is SGDLS and CDR2 is YYNGEE. The CDR3 extends over 15 amino acids. V dropped 0 bases and J dropped 10 bases, with 14 bases sitting between them. The CDR3 here is CASSVATLPESPLHF. CDR3 coding DNA: TGTGCCAGCAGCGTAGCTACACTCCCGGAGTCACCCCTCCACTTT.

This chain connects TRBV6-1 to TRBJ2-5, with TRBD2 as a possible D gene (6 bases). This CDR3 is built from 15 residues. Germline values: CDR1 MNHNS, CDR2 SASEGT. V was pared by 2 bases and J by 1 base, with 11 bases between. CDR3 bases: TGTGCCAGCAGTGAAACCTGGACTATCCAAGAGACCCAGTACTTC. Amino acids: CASSETWTIQETQYF.

The V and J genes are TRBV6-5 and TRBJ2-5; TRBD1 matches 7 bases. Germline V gene data show CDR1 as MNHEY and CDR2 as SVGAGI. V lost 5 bases, J lost 2 bases, and 8 bases stayed unmatched. CDR3 size: 15 residues. CDR3 residues: CASSPSRQGQETQYF. Here the CDR3 DNA reads TGTGCCAGCAGTCCCTCCCGACAGGGACAAGAGACCCAGTACTTC.

The rearrangement joins TRBV7-3 to TRBJ1-2, with D maybe TRBD1 (6 bases). The CDR3 has 15 residues. Per germline, CDR1 SGHTA and CDR2 FQGTGA. Trimming stripped 5 bases from V and 3 bases from J, with 16 bases between. The CDR3 reads CASSPQGPRDYGYTF. The CDR3 DNA reads TGTGCCAGCAGCCCCCAGGGGCCGCGGGACTATGGCTACACCTTC.

The chain carries TRBV4-1 and TRBJ2-7; tentative D call: TRBD2 (6 bases). V dropped 1 base and J dropped 1 base, with 11 bases sitting between them. Germline V lookup: CDR1 MGHRA, CDR2 YSYEKL. This CDR3 spans 15 amino acids. The CDR3 bases are TGCGCCAGCAGCCAAGCCACCGGGACTTCCTACGAGCAGTACTTC. This sequence encodes CASSQATGTSYEQYF.

The chain couples TRBV28 to TRBJ2-3; the match to TRBD2 covers 8 bases. Trimming at V came to 7 bases and at J to 4 bases, leaving 4 bases not matched to a gene. This CDR3 spans 13 amino acids. CDR1 is MDHEN, CDR2 SYDVKM, per germline. CDR3 DNA: TGTGCCAGCAATCGGGGGGGTCCAGATACGCAGTATTTT. Encoded protein: CASNRGGPDTQYF. The whole variable domain, remainder taken from reference TRBV28 and TRBJ2-3, is DVKVTQSSRYLVKRTGEKVFLECVQDMDHENMFWYRQDPGLGLRLIYFSYDVKMKEKGDIPEGYSVSREKKERFSLILESASTNQTSMYLCASNRGGPDTQYFGPGTRLTVL.

The V gene is TRBV6-5, the J gene TRBJ2-3; TRBD1 aligns across 10 bases. CDR3 length equals 15 residues. The V and J ends lost 7 bases and 2 bases, in that order; junction bases with no gene match: 6. From germline, CDR1 is MNHEY and CDR2 SVGAGI. The CDR3 loop reads CASTKTGGATDTQYF. CDR3 sequence (DNA): TGTGCCAGCACCAAGACAGGGGGCGCCACAGATACGCAGTATTTT.

J is TRBJ1-2 and V is TRBV5-8; no reliable D call. CDR3 size: 13 residues. Germline loops: CDR1 SGHTS, CDR2 YDEGEE. V gave up 1 base and J gave up 2 bases, with 6 bases separating them. The CDR3 spells CASSLRRNYGYTF. In DNA, the CDR3 is TGTGCCAGCAGCTTGAGGAGAAACTATGGCTACACCTTC.

This chain links TRBV5-1 with TRBJ2-1; D is uncertain. V lost 0 bases and J 7 bases, leaving 17 bases between the germline ends. Germline V gene data show CDR1 as SGHRS and CDR2 as YFSETQ. The CDR3 spans 16 residues. The CDR3 nucleotides are TGCGCCAGCAGCTTGGGCAGCCCCAGGATTGGGAATGAGCAGTTCTTC. It codes for CASSLGSPRIGNEQFF.

The rearrangement uses TRBV9 and TRBJ2-7; D remains unclear. Trimming removed 0 bases at V and 3 bases at J, with 19 bases between. CDR1 is SGDLS and CDR2 is YYNGEE in the germline V gene. CDR3 length: 17 amino acids. The CDR3 loop reads CASSVGAENMLLYEQYF. CDR3 bases: TGTGCCAGCAGCGTAGGGGCAGAGAACATGTTACTCTACGAGCAGTACTTC.

For this clone: The sample contains more than one DNA sequence encoding this CDR3. CDR3 sequence (DNA): TGTGCCAGCAGCCCCCCGGGGGGCACAGATACGCAGTATTTT. Translated, it gives CASSPPGGTDTQYF. The chain joins TRBV9 to TRBJ2-3; D is possibly TRBD2 (6 bases). CDR3 length: 14 amino acids. In germline, CDR1 is SGDLS, CDR2 YYNGEE. Trimming cost V 4 bases and J 1 base, with 10 bases left between them.

The rearrangement uses TRBV27 and TRBJ1-4, with D maybe TRBD1 (6 bases). The CDR3 sequence is 14 residues long. Germline CDR1 is MNHEY and CDR2 is SMNVEV (reference sequence). V was cut by 3 bases and J by 7 bases, with 12 bases left in between. CDR3 amino acids: CASSLGRGGEKLFF. The CDR3, as DNA: TGTGCCAGCAGTTTGGGGAGGGGGGGTGAAAAACTGTTTTTT.

V is TRBV5-5 and J is TRBJ1-2; D gene ambiguous. The CDR3 runs to 16 residues. Germline CDR1 reads SGHKS; CDR2 reads YYEKEE (reference sequence). V lost 5 bases to trimming and J lost 8 bases, with 25 bases between them. This CDR3 reads CASSLPRAAARGGYTF. CDR3 bases: TGTGCCAGCAGTCTGCCCCGGGCAGCAGCCCGAGGGGGCTACACCTTC. Full variable domain (outside the CDR3, taken from reference TRBV5-5 and TRBJ1-2): DAGVTQSPTHLIKTRGQQVTLRCSPISGHKSVSWYQQVLGQGPQFIFQYYEKEERGRGNFPDRFSARQFPNYSSELNVNALLLGDSALYLCASSLPRAAARGGYTFGSGTRLTVV.

The chain is built from TRBV29-1 and TRBJ2-2, with TRBD1 matching 12 bases. This CDR3 region has 14 residues. Germline lookup yields CDR1 SQVTM and CDR2 ANQGSEA. V shed 7 bases, J shed 3 bases, and the junction held 3 bases outside the gene matches. Here the CDR3 DNA reads TGCAGCGCCGGGACAGGGGGCTACACCGGGGAGCTGTTTTTT. Protein: CSAGTGGYTGELFF.

The chain links TRBV4-2 to TRBJ1-3; D not certain. CDR3 length: 16 residues. Per germline, CDR1 LGHNA and CDR2 YNFKEQ. V shed 0 bases and J shed 1 base, with 10 bases lying between them. CDR3 residues: CASSQDPEVSGNTIYF. CDR3 DNA sequence: TGTGCCAGCAGCCAAGATCCGGAGGTTTCTGGAAACACCATATATTTT.

The rearrangement links TRBV24-1 to TRBJ2-5; possible D gene TRBD1, 6 bases. The length of the CDR3 is 15 residues. V was shortened by 4 bases and J by 4 bases, with 15 bases between the two germline ends. CDR1 and CDR2 from the germline V gene are KGHDR and SFDVKD. The CDR3 DNA follows: TGTGCCACCAGTGACCACAGGGTGTTCCCAGAGACCCAGTACTTC. Translated, it gives CATSDHRVFPETQYF.

The rearrangement links TRBV2 to TRBJ2-7, with D possibly being TRBD2 (6 bases). V gave up 7 bases and J gave up 1 base, with 14 bases separating them. The germline V gene has CDR1 SNHLY and CDR2 FYNNEI. This CDR3 spans 14 amino acids. CDR3 coding DNA: TGTGCCAGCACCCCCGGGACTGCTTCCTACGAGCAGTACTTC. This sequence encodes CASTPGTASYEQYF.

CDR3: CASSLLGSYGYTF. Written as DNA, the CDR3 is TGTGCCAGCAGTTTACTGGGCAGCTATGGCTACACCTTC. The V and J genes are TRBV12-3 or TRBV12-4 and TRBJ1-2; no clear D. V shed 2 bases and J shed 4 bases, with 8 bases lying between them. This CDR3 has 13 residues.

V usage is TRBV27 and J usage is TRBJ2-7, with D perhaps TRBD2 (5 bases). The V gene's germline CDR1 is MNHEY and CDR2 SMNVEV (reference sequence). Between the trimmed V and J ends, which lost 3 bases and 7 bases, there was a span of 19 bases. This CDR3 comprises 15 residues. The CDR3 DNA follows: TGTGCCAGCAGTTTTGGAGGCGGGCGGCCCCTGGAGCAGTACTTC. Amino acids: CASSFGGGRPLEQYF.